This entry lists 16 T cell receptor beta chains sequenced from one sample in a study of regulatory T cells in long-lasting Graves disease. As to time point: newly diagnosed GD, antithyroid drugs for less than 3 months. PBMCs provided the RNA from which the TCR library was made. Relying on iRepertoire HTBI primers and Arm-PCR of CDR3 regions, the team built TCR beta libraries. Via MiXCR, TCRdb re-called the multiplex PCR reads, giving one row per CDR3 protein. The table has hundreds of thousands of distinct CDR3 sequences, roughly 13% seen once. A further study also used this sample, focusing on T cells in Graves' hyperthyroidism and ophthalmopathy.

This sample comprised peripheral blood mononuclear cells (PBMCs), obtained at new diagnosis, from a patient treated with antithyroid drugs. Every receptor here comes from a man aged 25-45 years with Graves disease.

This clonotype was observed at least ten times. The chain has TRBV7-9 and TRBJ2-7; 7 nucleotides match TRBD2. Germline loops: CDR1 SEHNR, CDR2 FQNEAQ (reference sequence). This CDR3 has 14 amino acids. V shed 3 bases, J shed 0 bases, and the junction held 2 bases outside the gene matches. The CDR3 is CASSFSGFSYEQYF. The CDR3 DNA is TGTGCCAGCAGCTTTAGCGGGTTCTCCTACGAGCAGTACTTC.

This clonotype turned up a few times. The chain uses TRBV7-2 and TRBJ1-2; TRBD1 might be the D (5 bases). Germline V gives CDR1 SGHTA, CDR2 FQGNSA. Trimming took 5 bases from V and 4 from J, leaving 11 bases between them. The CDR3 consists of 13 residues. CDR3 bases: TGTGCCAGCAGCAAACAGGCCGTCTATGGCTACACCTTC. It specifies CASSKQAVYGYTF.

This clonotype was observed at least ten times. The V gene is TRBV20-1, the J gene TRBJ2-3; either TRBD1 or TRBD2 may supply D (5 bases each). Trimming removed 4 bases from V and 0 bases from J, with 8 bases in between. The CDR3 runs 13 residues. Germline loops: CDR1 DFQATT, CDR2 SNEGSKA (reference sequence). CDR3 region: CSAKGPSTDTQYF. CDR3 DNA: TGCAGTGCTAAGGGACCCAGCACAGATACGCAGTATTTT.

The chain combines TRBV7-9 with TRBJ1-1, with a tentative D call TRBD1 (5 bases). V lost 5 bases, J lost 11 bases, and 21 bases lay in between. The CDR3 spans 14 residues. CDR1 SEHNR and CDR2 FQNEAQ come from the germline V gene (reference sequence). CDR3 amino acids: CASSIDRGGRRAFF. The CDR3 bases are TGTGCCAGCAGCATTGACCGTGGGGGTAGGCGGGCTTTCTTT.

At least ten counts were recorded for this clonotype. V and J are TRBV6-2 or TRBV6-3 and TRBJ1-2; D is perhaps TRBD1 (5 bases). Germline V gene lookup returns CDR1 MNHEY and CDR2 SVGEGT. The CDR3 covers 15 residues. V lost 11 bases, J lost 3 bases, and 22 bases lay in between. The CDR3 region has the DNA TGTGCCCACCGCCCGTCGGGGGTAACGGACTATGGCTACACCTTC. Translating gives CAHRPSGVTDYGYTF.

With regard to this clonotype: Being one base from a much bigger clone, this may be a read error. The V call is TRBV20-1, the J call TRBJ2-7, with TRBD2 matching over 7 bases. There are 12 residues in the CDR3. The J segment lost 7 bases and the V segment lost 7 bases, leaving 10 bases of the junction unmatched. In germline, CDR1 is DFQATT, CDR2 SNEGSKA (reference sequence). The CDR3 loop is CSVMSGIGEQYF. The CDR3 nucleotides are TGCAGTGTTATGAGCGGGATTGGTGAGCAGTACTTC.

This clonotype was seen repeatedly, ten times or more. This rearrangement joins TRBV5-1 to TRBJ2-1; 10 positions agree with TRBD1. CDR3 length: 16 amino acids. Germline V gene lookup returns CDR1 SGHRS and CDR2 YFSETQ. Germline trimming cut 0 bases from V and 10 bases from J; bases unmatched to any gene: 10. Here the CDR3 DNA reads TGCGCCAGCAGCTTGGCCTACGCGACAGGGGGCGTGGAGCAGTTCTTC. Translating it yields CASSLAYATGGVEQFF.

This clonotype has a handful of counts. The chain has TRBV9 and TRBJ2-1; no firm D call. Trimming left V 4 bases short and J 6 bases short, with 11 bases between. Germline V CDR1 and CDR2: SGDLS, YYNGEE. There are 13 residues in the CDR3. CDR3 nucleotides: TGTGCCAGCAGCCCTCCGATAGGCAATGAGCAGTTCTTC. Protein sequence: CASSPPIGNEQFF.

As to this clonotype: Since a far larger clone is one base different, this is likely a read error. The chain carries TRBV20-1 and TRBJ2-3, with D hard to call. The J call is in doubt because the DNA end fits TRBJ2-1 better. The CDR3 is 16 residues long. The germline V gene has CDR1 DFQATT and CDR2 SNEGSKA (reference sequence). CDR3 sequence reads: CSARMVGTTVYNGQFF. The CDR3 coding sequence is TGCAGTGCTAGAATGGTGGGAACTACCGTTTACAATGGGCAGTTCTTC.

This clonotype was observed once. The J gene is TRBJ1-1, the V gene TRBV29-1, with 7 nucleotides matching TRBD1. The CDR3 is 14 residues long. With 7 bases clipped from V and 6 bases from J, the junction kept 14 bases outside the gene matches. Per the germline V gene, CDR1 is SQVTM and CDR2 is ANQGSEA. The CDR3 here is CSADQQGRHAEAFF. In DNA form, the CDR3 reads TGCAGCGCAGATCAACAGGGGCGCCATGCTGAAGCTTTCTTT. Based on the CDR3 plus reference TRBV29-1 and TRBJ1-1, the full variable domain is SAVISQKPSRDICQRGTSLTIQCQVDSQVTMMFWYRQQPGQSLTLIATANQGSEATYESGFVIDKFPISRPNLTFSTLTVSNMSPEDSSIYLCSADQQGRHAEAFFGQGTRLTVV.

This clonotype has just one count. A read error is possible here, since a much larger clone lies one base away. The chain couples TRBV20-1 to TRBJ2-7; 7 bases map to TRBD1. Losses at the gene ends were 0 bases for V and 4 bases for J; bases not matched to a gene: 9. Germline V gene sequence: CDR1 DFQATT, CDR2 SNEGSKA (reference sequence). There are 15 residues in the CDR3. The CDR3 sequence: CSAREVGTEIYEQYF. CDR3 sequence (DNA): TGCAGTGCTAGAGAGGTGGGGACAGAGATTTACGAGCAGTACTTC.

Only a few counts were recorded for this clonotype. CDR3 region: CAWSYQGYEQYF. In DNA, the CDR3 is TGTGCCTGGAGCTACCAGGGCTACGAGCAGTACTTC. This chain connects TRBV30 to TRBJ2-7, with TRBD1 as a possible D gene (5 bases). The germline gives CDR1 GTSNPN, CDR2 SVGIG (reference sequence). The V and J ends lost 3 bases and 3 bases respectively, with 9 bases between them. This CDR3 contains 12 residues.

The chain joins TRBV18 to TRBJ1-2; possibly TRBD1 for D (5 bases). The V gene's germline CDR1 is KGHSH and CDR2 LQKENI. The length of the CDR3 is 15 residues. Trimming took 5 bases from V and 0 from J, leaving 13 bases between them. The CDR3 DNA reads TGTGCCAGCTCAGCCTTGGGGGTCTCTAACTATGGCTACACCTTC. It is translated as CASSALGVSNYGYTF.

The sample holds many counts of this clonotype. The CDR3 loop reads CASSLSSGSSYEQYF. CDR3 in DNA: TGCGCCAGCAGCTTGTCTAGCGGGAGCTCCTACGAGCAGTACTTC. The genes are TRBV5-1 and TRBJ2-7, with TRBD2 identical over 10 bases. The CDR3 is made up of 15 amino acids. After removal of 1 base from V and 0 bases from J, the junction contained 1 base not matched to a gene. The germline CDR1 and CDR2 sequences are SGHRS and YFSETQ.

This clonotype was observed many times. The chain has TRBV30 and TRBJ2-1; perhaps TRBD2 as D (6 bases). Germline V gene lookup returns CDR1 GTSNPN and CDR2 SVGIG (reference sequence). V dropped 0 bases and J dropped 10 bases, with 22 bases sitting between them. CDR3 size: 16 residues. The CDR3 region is CAWSVSWGDTLGEQFF. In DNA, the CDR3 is TGTGCCTGGAGTGTCTCATGGGGGGATACACTTGGGGAGCAGTTCTTC. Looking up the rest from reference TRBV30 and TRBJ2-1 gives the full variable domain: SQTIHQWPATLVQPVGSPLSLECTVEGTSNPNLYWYRQAAGRGLQLLFYSVGIGQISSEVPQNLSASRPQDRQFILSSKKLLLSDSGFYLCAWSVSWGDTLGEQFFGPGTRLTVL.

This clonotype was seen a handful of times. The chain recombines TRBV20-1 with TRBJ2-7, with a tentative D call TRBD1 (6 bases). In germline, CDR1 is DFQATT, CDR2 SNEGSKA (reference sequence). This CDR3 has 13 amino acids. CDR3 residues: CRVLQGLLYEQYF. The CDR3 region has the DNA TGCAGAGTCCTCCAGGGGCTCCTCTACGAGCAGTACTTC.